This T cell receptor beta chain was recorded in a study of CD8 T cells in ankylosing spondylitis. Using its own MiXCR run on the 5' RACE reads, TCRdb lists one record per CDR3 protein. The table lists 300,000 to 350,000 distinct CDR3 sequences, roughly 14% of them singletons, with roughly 1.1% in the top ten. V lost 0 bases to trimming and J lost 2 bases, with 8 bases between them. CDR1 and CDR2 from the germline V gene are LGHDT and YNNKEL (reference sequence). The CDR3 is 14 residues long. Notes on this clonotype: Its antigen is unknown.

Study-wide results and caveats: Roughly eight highly homologous variants made up a TCR beta motif that seemed to typify ankylosing spondylitis blood. Disease-linked clones had a CD8+ phenotype and relatively low frequency in peripheral blood.

The receptor's source is a male donor with ankylosing spondylitis or in good health (not recorded which). Sequenced material: blood, either unsorted or a sorted T cell fraction (not recorded which). V is TRBV3-1 and J is TRBJ2-7; the D is unclear. CDR3 amino acids: CASSQDLTAYEQYF. CDR3 coding DNA: TGTGCCAGCAGCCAAGACTTAACAGCCTACGAGCAGTACTTC.